Each of the 27 T cell receptor beta chains below was sequenced from the same sample in a study of human T cells and chemical hapten exposure. Time point of the sample: pre-sensitization, week 0. Treatment of the sample: therapeutic diphenylcyclopropenone sensitization with weekly scalp DPC. TCRdb recomputed calls from the RACE reads with MiXCR, one row per CDR3 protein. This table holds 80,000 to 95,000 distinct CDR3 sequences, roughly a tenth found once. This specimen consisted of whole blood, obtained in connection with sensitization to the hapten diphenylcyclopropenone (DPC). The receptors shown here come from a woman in her thirties or forties with alopecia areata. Some clones in this sample may be carry-over from other donors' samples.

Concerning this clonotype: It may be a read error: a sequence one base away is much more abundant. The chain is built from TRBV2 and TRBJ2-7; tentative D call: TRBD1 (6 bases). Germline V gene data show CDR1 as SNHLY and CDR2 as FYNNEI. Trimming removed 10 bases at V and 1 base at J, with 14 bases between. The CDR3 is 13 amino acids. The CDR3 DNA reads TGTGCCATCAATTCCGACAGGTCCTACGAGCAGTACTTC. It codes for CAINSDRSYEQYF.

This chain uses TRBV2 with TRBJ2-1, with 11 bases aligning to TRBD2. The CDR3 has 16 amino acids. Trimming cost V 3 bases and J 8 bases; bases outside gene matches: 9. Germline CDR1 is SNHLY and CDR2 is FYNNEI. The DNA for the CDR3 is TGTGCCAGCAGTGATCCTAGCGGGGGGCCCAGGGATGAGCAGTTCTTC. This gives the protein CASSDPSGGPRDEQFF. Supplemented by reference TRBV2 and TRBJ2-1, the full variable domain reads EPEVTQTPSHQVTQMGQEVILRCVPISNHLYFYWYRQILGQKVEFLVSFYNNEISEKSEIFDDQFSVERPDGSNFTLKIRSTKLEDSAMYFCASSDPSGGPRDEQFFGPGTRLTVL.

Ten or more counts support this clonotype. The gene calls are TRBV6-5 and TRBJ2-5; D perhaps matches TRBD1 (6 bases). Germline loops: CDR1 MNHEY, CDR2 SVGAGI. This CDR3 contains 15 residues. V was cut by 5 bases and J by 2 bases, with 15 bases left in between. The CDR3 protein is CASSRQVARQETQYF. The CDR3 bases are TGTGCCAGCAGTCGACAGGTCGCGAGGCAAGAGACCCAGTACTTC.

This clonotype was detected many times. The J gene is TRBJ2-1, the V gene TRBV10-2, with D hard to call. V was clipped by 8 bases and J by 12 bases, with 11 bases between them. Germline-derived CDR1 and CDR2 are WSHSY and SAAADI. CDR3 size: 10 residues. CDR3 loop: CASAGHGQFF. DNA of the CDR3: TGCGCCAGCGCCGGTCACGGGCAGTTCTTC.

Many counts were recorded for this clonotype. The chain couples TRBV19 to TRBJ2-2, with 7 bases aligning to TRBD1. The germline V gene encodes CDR1 LNHDA and CDR2 SQIVND (reference sequence). V was clipped by 11 bases and J by 1 base; unmatched bases: 4. This CDR3 has 13 amino acids. The CDR3 reads CAVGQVNTGELFF. In DNA form, the CDR3 reads TGTGCCGTAGGACAGGTGAACACCGGGGAGCTGTTTTTT.

The rearrangement uses TRBV10-3 and TRBJ1-2; D not certain. The CDR3 runs to 14 residues. The V and J ends lost 5 bases and 1 base respectively, with 11 bases between them. Germline CDR1 reads ENHRY; CDR2 reads SYGVKD. CDR3 coding DNA: TGTGCCATCAGTCATCGCGGAAATAACTATGGCTACACCTTC. Protein sequence: CAISHRGNNYGYTF.

This clonotype was seen a few times. This chain joins TRBV27 and TRBJ2-7; no firm D call. This CDR3 spans 14 amino acids. V was trimmed by 2 bases and J by 0 bases, leaving 8 bases between them. Germline-derived CDR1 and CDR2 are MNHEY and SMNVEV (reference sequence). The DNA for the CDR3 is TGTGCCAGCAGTTTAAAACCAGCCTCCTACGAGCAGTACTTC. Protein sequence: CASSLKPASYEQYF.

This clonotype was detected a few times. The CDR3 DNA reads as TGTGCCAGCAGCCCAGGGGTCCAGGGGGCTGAAAAACTGTTTTTT. This codes for CASSPGVQGAEKLFF. The chain joins TRBV7-9 to TRBJ1-4; 8 bases match TRBD1. V was clipped by 5 bases and J by 7 bases; unmatched bases: 9. The CDR3 covers 15 residues. CDR1 SEHNR and CDR2 FQNEAQ come from the germline V gene (reference sequence).

This clonotype showed up many times. J is TRBJ2-3 and V is TRBV4-3; 10 nucleotides align to TRBD2. Germline lookup yields CDR1 LGHNA and CDR2 YSLEER. The V and J ends lost 1 base and 2 bases, in that order; junction bases with no gene match: 3. The CDR3 covers 16 residues. In nucleotides, the CDR3 is TGCGCCAGCAGCCAAGTAGCGGGGGGAATCACAGATACGCAGTATTTT. Its translation: CASSQVAGGITDTQYF.

This clonotype was seen repeatedly, ten times or more. The chain has TRBV29-1 and TRBJ2-3; 10 positions match TRBD2. The CDR3 extends over 18 amino acids. V was pared by 0 bases and J by 0 bases, with 9 bases of the junction left unmatched. Germline CDR1 reads SQVTM; CDR2 reads ANQGSEA. This CDR3 is CSVEDLAGDEPSTDTQYF. The CDR3 DNA sequence: TGCAGCGTTGAAGATCTAGCGGGAGACGAACCTAGCACAGATACGCAGTATTTT.

This clonotype was seen many times. This chain connects TRBV7-2 to TRBJ1-1, with a possible D match to TRBD1 (6 bases). Trimming left V 6 bases short and J 5 bases short, with 13 bases between. This CDR3 contains 13 residues. The V gene's germline CDR1 is SGHTA and CDR2 FQGNSA. The CDR3 loop reads CASSRQEGTEAFF. In DNA, the CDR3 is TGTGCCAGCAGTAGACAGGAGGGAACTGAAGCTTTCTTT.

This clonotype appeared a few times. The chain is built from TRBV6-2 or TRBV6-3 and TRBJ1-5; tentatively, D is TRBD1 (5 bases). The germline gives CDR1 MNHEY, CDR2 SVGEGT. V shed 4 bases and J shed 0 bases, with 25 bases lying between them. There are 20 residues in the CDR3. CDR3 in DNA: TGTGCCAGCAGTTCCAACTCCGGTAGGGGCCTGGAATATAGCAATCAGCCCCAGCATTTT. Protein product: CASSSNSGRGLEYSNQPQHF.

The rearrangement joins TRBV12-3 or TRBV12-4 to TRBJ2-3, with D perhaps matching TRBD2 (7 bases). The CDR3 has 13 amino acids. Trimming shortened V by 6 bases and J by 4 bases, and 11 bases separated the two germline ends. CDR3 DNA sequence: TGTGCCAGCAGGTTCGGGGGGCCAGATACGCAGTATTTT. Its protein product is CASRFGGPDTQYF.

Many counts were recorded for this clonotype. The rearrangement links TRBV2 to TRBJ2-7; D unclear. The CDR3 totals 14 residues. The V end was cut by 1 base, the J end by 3 bases, with 10 bases between. Germline V gene data show CDR1 as SNHLY and CDR2 as FYNNEI. Here the CDR3 DNA reads TGTGCCAGCAGTGAAGGACTGAATAACTACGAGCAGTACTTC. It yields the protein CASSEGLNNYEQYF.

Ten or more counts support this clonotype. The V and J genes are TRBV20-1 and TRBJ1-1; TRBD1 matches at 9 bases. This CDR3 has 14 amino acids. Germline loops: CDR1 DFQATT, CDR2 SNEGSKA (reference sequence). The trim removed 5 bases at V and 5 bases at J, leaving 9 bases unmatched. This CDR3 is CSAPNPTGGTEAFF. CDR3 nucleotides: TGCAGTGCTCCCAATCCGACAGGGGGGACTGAAGCTTTCTTT.

This clonotype was detected many times. The J gene is TRBJ1-3, the V gene TRBV4-3; D gene ambiguous. CDR1 is LGHNA and CDR2 is YSLEER in the germline V gene. V lost 1 base to trimming and J lost 0 bases, with 7 bases between them. The CDR3 is 15 residues long. The DNA for the CDR3 is TGCGCCAGCAGCCAAGTCCAAAGCTCTGGAAACACCATATATTTT. Translating it yields CASSQVQSSGNTIYF.

This clonotype appeared many times. The chain recombines TRBV11-1 with TRBJ2-3; no definite D call. The CDR3 consists of 11 residues. The V gene's germline CDR1 is SGHAT and CDR2 FQDESV (reference sequence). V was trimmed by 5 bases and J by 3 bases, leaving 3 bases between them. The CDR3 spells CASSVTDTQYF. The CDR3 bases are TGTGCCAGCAGCGTGACAGATACGCAGTATTTT.

The rearrangement uses TRBV12-3 or TRBV12-4 and TRBJ2-5; 13 positions agree with TRBD2. V dropped 4 bases and J dropped 5; count of bases not matched to a gene: 4. This CDR3 is 15 amino acids long. The CDR3 coding sequence is TGTGCCAGCAGTTCACTAGCGGGGGGGCCCGAGACCCAGTACTTC. Translation: CASSSLAGGPETQYF.

The chain carries TRBV3-2 and TRBJ2-7; the tabulated D call, TRBD1, remains unverified against the DNA. TRBV3-2 is noted as a pseudogene. The CDR3 covers 14 residues. CDR3 loop: CASSQGRSSYEQYF. CDR3 sequence (DNA): TGTGCCAGCAGCCAGGGGCGGAGCTCCTACGAGCAGTACTTC.

In its sample, this clonotype was seen many times. The chain carries TRBV11-2 and TRBJ1-6; TRBD1 matches 8 bases. There are 12 residues in the CDR3. The germline gives CDR1 SGHAT, CDR2 FQNNGV. V trimming: 1 base; J trimming: 13 bases; junction bases outside the gene matches: 0. The CDR3 DNA follows: TGTGCCAGCAGCTTAGGACAGGGGCCCCTCCACTTT. Translation: CASSLGQGPLHF.

V gene TRBV6-5 combines with J gene TRBJ2-1; TRBD2 is a possible D gene (6 bases). Germline V gene sequence: CDR1 MNHEY, CDR2 SVGAGI. The V gene lost 5 bases and the J gene lost 12 bases, with 17 bases spanning the gap. This CDR3 has 13 amino acids. This CDR3 reads CASSPPGDPRQFF. The CDR3 DNA is TGTGCCAGCAGTCCCCCGGGGGACCCCCGGCAGTTCTTC.

This clonotype occurred a few times. The rearrangement uses TRBV5-4 and TRBJ2-5; a possible D gene is TRBD2 (6 bases). In germline, CDR1 is SGHNT, CDR2 YYREEE (reference sequence). This CDR3 is 14 amino acids long. The V gene lost 4 bases and the J gene lost 5 bases, with 15 bases spanning the gap. The CDR3 here is CASSPGTFSETQYF. CDR3 DNA: TGTGCCAGCAGCCCCGGGACTTTTTCGGAGACCCAGTACTTC.

This clonotype has a handful of counts. The chain links TRBV3-1 to TRBJ2-7; 10 nucleotides agree with TRBD2. V lost 0 bases and J lost 4; bases outside the gene matches: 6. The CDR3 extends over 16 amino acids. In germline, CDR1 is LGHDT, CDR2 YNNKEL (reference sequence). The CDR3 sequence is CASSQDWSSGGYEQYF. The CDR3 coding sequence is TGTGCCAGCAGCCAAGACTGGAGTAGCGGGGGGTACGAGCAGTACTTC.

This clonotype has at least ten counts. The chain has TRBV7-9 and TRBJ1-5; perhaps TRBD1 as D (6 bases). V was clipped by 3 bases and J by 1 base, with 16 bases between them. CDR1 is SEHNR, CDR2 FQNEAQ, per germline (reference sequence). The CDR3 consists of 17 residues. In DNA form, the CDR3 reads TGTGCCAGCAGCTTCCCGCTACAGGGAGCGAGCAATCAGCCCCAGCATTTT. It is translated as CASSFPLQGASNQPQHF.

The rearrangement links TRBV28 to TRBJ2-3; 11 bases line up with TRBD2. This CDR3 contains 15 residues. The ends lost 6 bases at V and 5 bases at J; junction bases unmatched: 7. The germline gives CDR1 MDHEN, CDR2 SYDVKM. Written as DNA, the CDR3 is TGTGCCAGCAGCGCAGGGACTAGCGGAAGAGATACGCAGTATTTT. Amino acid sequence: CASSAGTSGRDTQYF.

There are many counts of this clonotype. The V gene is TRBV12-3 or TRBV12-4, the J gene TRBJ1-2; the D is unclear. Trimming took off 9 bases at V and 4 bases at J, with 24 bases between the two ends. This CDR3 has 16 amino acids. CDR3 in DNA: TGTGCCAGTAGATCCTCCGGGAACCCACTGGGCTATGGCTACACCTTC. It encodes CASRSSGNPLGYGYTF.

The chain uses TRBV6-6 and TRBJ2-3; 14 positions agree with TRBD2. The junction had 8 bases not matched to a gene; V was cut back by 4 bases and J by 5 bases. The CDR3 has 17 residues. The germline gives CDR1 MNHNY, CDR2 SVGAGI (reference sequence). DNA of the CDR3: TGTGCCAGCAGTTCTCTGACTAGCGGGGGGGAGAGAGATACGCAGTATTTT. This codes for CASSSLTSGGERDTQYF.